This T cell receptor beta chain was sequenced during a study of blood T cell repertoires in COVID-19. Across the whole study: Nucleic acid was either cDNA or gDNA, and it came from T cells, B-cell-depleted T cells, or PBMCs.

Each participant's cohort was designated according to participant-reported clinical history. CDR3 length equals 15 residues. Germline values: CDR1 KGHSH, CDR2 LQKENI. Trimming took 4 bases from V and 0 from J, leaving 10 bases between them. Profiling relied on immunoSEQ multiplex PCR, and the TCRdb table lists in-frame clones only, not all of them. The table has over 300,000 clones, around nine tenths seen once; the top ten hold approximately 1%. The sequence derives from a woman in her 30s with acute COVID-19. V is TRBV18 and J is TRBJ1-3, with D unclear. The sample comprised PBMCs or T cells enriched from blood (not recorded which). This chain's CDR3 is CASSLSGLSGNTIYF. The CDR3 DNA is TGTGCCAGCTCACTATCAGGCCTCTCTGGAAACACCATATATTTT.